One and the same sample provided the 2 T cell receptor beta chains below, sequenced in a study of blood T cell repertoires in COVID-19. Libraries were prepared by immunoSEQ multiplex PCR; TCRdb keeps only in-frame clonotypes and omits some of them. The sample lists 270,000 or so clones, approximately 80% occurring once. Sequencing input: peripheral blood. The receptors here all came from a woman in her fifties or sixties with active or convalescent COVID-19.

This sequence joins TRBV7-2 and TRBJ2-7; D may be TRBD1 (5 bases). The CDR3 extends over 14 amino acids. Germline CDR1 is SGHTA and CDR2 is FQGNSA. Between the trimmed V and J ends, which lost 1 base and 5 bases, there was a span of 12 bases. The CDR3 is CASSLGRVPNEQYF. CDR3 bases: TGTGCCAGCAGCTTAGGCAGGGTCCCCAACGAGCAGTACTTC.

V and J are TRBV9 and TRBJ2-1; no clear D gene. The CDR3 runs to 13 residues. The ends were cut back, 0 bases at V and 5 bases at J, with 6 bases in the middle. Germline V gene sequence: CDR1 SGDLS, CDR2 YYNGEE. The CDR3 sequence is CASSVDHHNEQFF. The CDR3 DNA follows: TGTGCCAGCAGCGTAGATCATCACAATGAGCAGTTCTTC.